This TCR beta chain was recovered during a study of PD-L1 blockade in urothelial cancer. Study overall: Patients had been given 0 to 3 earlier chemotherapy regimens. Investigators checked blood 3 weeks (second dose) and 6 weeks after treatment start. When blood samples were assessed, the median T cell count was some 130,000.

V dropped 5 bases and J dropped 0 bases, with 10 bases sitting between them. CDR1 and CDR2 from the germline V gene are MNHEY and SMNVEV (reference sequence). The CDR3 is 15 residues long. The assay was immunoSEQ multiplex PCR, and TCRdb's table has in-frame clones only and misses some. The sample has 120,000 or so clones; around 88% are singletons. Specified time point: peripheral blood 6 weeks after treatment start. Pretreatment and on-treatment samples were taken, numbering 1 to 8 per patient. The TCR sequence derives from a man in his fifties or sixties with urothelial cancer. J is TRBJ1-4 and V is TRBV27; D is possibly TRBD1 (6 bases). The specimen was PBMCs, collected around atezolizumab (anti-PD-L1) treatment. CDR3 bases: TGTGCCAGCAGTCCCCGACAGGCAACTAATGAAAAACTGTTTTTT. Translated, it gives CASSPRQATNEKLFF.